Listed below are T cell receptor beta chains from one sample, sequenced in a study of T cells expressing NK-cell markers. TCRdb re-called the 5' RACE reads, yielding one record per CDR3 amino acid sequence without DNA. This repertoire includes about 260,000 distinct CDR3 sequences. What was sequenced was blood T cells: a sorted CD56 or NKG2C T cell subset, CD4+ or CD8+ T cells, or bulk PBMC T cells (not recorded which). These receptor sequences come from a man younger than 35 in good health. Each CDR3 is given with its conserved first and last residue.

V gene,J gene,CDR3 protein
TRBV5-6,TRBJ2-4,CASSLMTGAKNIQYF
TRBV24-1,TRBJ1-4,CATSDAVVEKLFF
TRBV5-5,TRBJ2-3,CASSLGNRDRRSADTQYF
TRBV20-1,TRBJ2-6,CSARAGVGANVLTF
TRBV7-9,TRBJ2-1,CASSLGQSYNEQFF
TRBV29-1,TRBJ2-3,CSVGDRGRGDTQYF
TRBV7-3,TRBJ2-1,CASSPRGTSEQYNEQFF
TRBV7-9,TRBJ1-4,CASSKTGSELHEKLFF
TRBV19,TRBJ1-6,CASSINWDSPLHF
TRBV24-1,TRBJ1-2,CATSDIRQGYGYTF